These T cell receptor beta chains were read from a single sample in a study of T cells in Graves' hyperthyroidism and ophthalmopathy. TCRdb re-analysed the multiplex PCR reads in MiXCR, keeping a single row per CDR3 protein. This table has approximately 530,000 distinct CDR3 sequences, 15% to 20% appearing once. The material sequenced was blood. These receptors came from a man aged 40-49 years with Graves' ophthalmopathy. The CDR3 runs from the conserved cysteine through the conserved F or W. D genes are given only for firm matches. The listing skips clone size in some rows; elsewhere it reads once, few, many or a size class.

CDR3 DNA: TGTGCCAGCAGTTTATCGGCGGGGTGGGATGGCTACACCTTC; CDR3 protein: CASSLSAGWDGYTF; J gene: TRBJ1-2; V gene: TRBV27; D gene: .; clone size: .
CDR3 DNA: TGTGCCAGCAGCTTCGCTCTTGGGGCGGAGGTCAATCAGCCCCAGCATTTT; CDR3 protein: CASSFALGAEVNQPQHF; J gene: TRBJ1-5; V gene: TRBV2; D gene: .; clone size: many
CDR3 DNA: TGTGCCAGCAGCCAAGATCAGGGCGGGAGGAACACCGGGGAGCTGTTTTTT; CDR3 protein: CASSQDQGGRNTGELFF; J gene: TRBJ2-2; V gene: TRBV3-1; D gene: TRBD2; clone size: .
CDR3 DNA: TGTGCCAGCAGCACCACACGGACAGGGAGGTTTTCACCCCTCCACTTT; CDR3 protein: CASSTTRTGRFSPLHF; J gene: TRBJ1-6; V gene: TRBV7-2; D gene: TRBD1; clone size: many
CDR3 DNA: TGTGCCAGCACCTCGGAAGAGACTTCTACAGATACGCAGTATTTT; CDR3 protein: CASTSEETSTDTQYF; J gene: TRBJ2-3; V gene: TRBV11-1; D gene: .; clone size: many
CDR3 DNA: TGTGCCAGCAGTTTCGGGACAGTTTATCAAGAGACCCAGTACTTC; CDR3 protein: CASSFGTVYQETQYF; J gene: TRBJ2-5; V gene: TRBV6-5; D gene: TRBD1; clone size: .
CDR3 DNA: TGTGCCAGCAGTTACTCATGGGCCCTGGCTAACACTGAAGCTTTCTTT; CDR3 protein: CASSYSWALANTEAFF; J gene: TRBJ1-1; V gene: TRBV6-5; D gene: .; clone size: .
CDR3 DNA: TGTGCCAGCAGCTTAGAAACGGAAGGGGCCCAGCCCCAGCATTTT; CDR3 protein: CASSLETEGAQPQHF; J gene: TRBJ1-5; V gene: TRBV7-2; D gene: .; clone size: few
CDR3 DNA: TGTGCCTGGAGGAGCGTTGGGTCTGGCTACACCTTC; CDR3 protein: CAWRSVGSGYTF; J gene: TRBJ1-2; V gene: TRBV30; D gene: .; clone size: .
CDR3 DNA: TGTGCCAGCAGTTGGAGGGAGGGCCCGGCCTACGAGCAGTACTTC; CDR3 protein: CASSWREGPAYEQYF; J gene: TRBJ2-7; V gene: TRBV27; D gene: TRBD2; clone size: few
CDR3 DNA: TGCGCCAGCAGCTTTTCTTTGGATGAGCAGTTCTTC; CDR3 protein: CASSFSLDEQFF; J gene: TRBJ2-1; V gene: TRBV5-1; D gene: .; clone size: many
CDR3 DNA: TGTGCCAGCAGCGTAGAGTTGGGCGGGGTTGCTGGGCAGTTCTTC; CDR3 protein: CASSVELGGVAGQFF; J gene: TRBJ2-1; V gene: TRBV9; D gene: .; clone size: .